The rows below give T cell receptor beta chains drawn from one sample of a study of T cell repertoires in cytomegalovirus infection. A single record per CDR3 protein comes from TCRdb applying MiXCR to the reads. The sample shows 450,000 to 650,000 distinct CDR3 sequences, about 25% of them seen only once. The sequenced sample was PBMCs. The receptors shown here come from a human donor in good health (CMV status not recorded). Some clones in this sample may be carry-over from other donors' samples. Both conserved end residues are part of each CDR3. Each record gives: V gene, D gene, J gene, clone size, CDR3 protein, CDR3 DNA. A D gene is named only where the DNA matches it firmly. Size tells how often a clone was seen (once, few, many) or the class of an expanded clone, and some rows leave it out.

V gene: TRBV7-9
D gene: -
J gene: TRBJ2-1
clone size: -
CDR3 protein: CASSKTSNEQFF
CDR3 DNA: TGTGCCAGCAGCAAAACTAGTAATGAGCAGTTCTTC

V gene: TRBV24-1
D gene: -
J gene: TRBJ1-5
clone size: -
CDR3 protein: CATQPAGGWSNQPQHF
CDR3 DNA: TGTGCCACTCAACCGGCTGGGGGCTGGAGCAATCAGCCCCAGCATTTT

V gene: TRBV20-1
D gene: -
J gene: TRBJ2-1
clone size: few
CDR3 protein: CSANRDEQFF
CDR3 DNA: TGCAGTGCAAACCGGGATGAGCAGTTCTTC

V gene: TRBV6-2/TRBV6-3
D gene: -
J gene: TRBJ2-1
clone size: few
CDR3 protein: CASSYDGSEQFF
CDR3 DNA: TGTGCCAGCAGTTACGACGGGTCTGAGCAGTTCTTC

V gene: TRBV19
D gene: -
J gene: TRBJ1-3
clone size: few
CDR3 protein: CASTTLGYSGNTIYF
CDR3 DNA: TGTGCCAGCACCACCCTGGGATACTCTGGAAACACCATATATTTT

V gene: TRBV6-5
D gene: TRBD1
J gene: TRBJ2-7
clone size: few
CDR3 protein: CASSYSGQGHYEQYF
CDR3 DNA: TGTGCCAGCAGTTACTCGGGACAGGGGCATTACGAGCAGTACTTC

V gene: TRBV7-2
D gene: -
J gene: TRBJ2-1
clone size: many
CDR3 protein: CASSLGSSNEQFF
CDR3 DNA: TGTGCCAGCAGCTTAGGTAGTTCCAATGAGCAGTTCTTC

V gene: TRBV12-3/TRBV12-4
D gene: TRBD2
J gene: TRBJ2-3
clone size: -
CDR3 protein: CASSVAGPTDTQYF
CDR3 DNA: TGTGCCAGCAGTGTAGCGGGACCCACAGATACGCAGTATTTT

V gene: TRBV12-3/TRBV12-4
D gene: -
J gene: TRBJ1-5
clone size: few
CDR3 protein: CASRLLGQPHQPQHF
CDR3 DNA: TGTGCCAGCAGGTTACTCGGACAGCCCCATCAGCCCCAGCATTTT

V gene: TRBV7-2
D gene: TRBD1
J gene: TRBJ2-7
clone size: many
CDR3 protein: CASSLTGQAGYEQYF
CDR3 DNA: TGTGCCAGCAGCTTAACGGGACAGGCCGGCTACGAGCAGTACTTC

V gene: TRBV5-1
D gene: -
J gene: TRBJ1-1
clone size: few
CDR3 protein: CASSFRPGGSGTEAFF
CDR3 DNA: TGCGCCAGCAGCTTCCGACCAGGAGGGAGTGGAACTGAAGCTTTCTTT

V gene: TRBV7-9
D gene: TRBD2
J gene: TRBJ2-5
clone size: many
CDR3 protein: CASSSGLAVRETQYF
CDR3 DNA: TGTGCCAGCAGCTCGGGACTAGCAGTTAGAGAGACCCAGTACTTC

V gene: TRBV4-2
D gene: -
J gene: TRBJ2-3
clone size: -
CDR3 protein: CASSQDPGATADTQYF
CDR3 DNA: TGTGCCAGCAGCCAAGATCCGGGAGCTACGGCAGATACGCAGTATTTT

V gene: TRBV5-1
D gene: TRBD1
J gene: TRBJ2-7
clone size: -
CDR3 protein: CASSLVTGAEQYF
CDR3 DNA: TGCGCCAGCAGCTTGGTGACAGGGGCTGAGCAGTACTTC

V gene: TRBV7-9
D gene: -
J gene: TRBJ1-1
clone size: -
CDR3 protein: CASSLEVWGGDTEAFF
CDR3 DNA: TGTGCCAGCAGCTTAGAGGTCTGGGGGGGCGACACTGAAGCTTTCTTT

V gene: TRBV18
D gene: -
J gene: TRBJ2-7
clone size: many
CDR3 protein: CASSPQDLREQYF
CDR3 DNA: TGTGCCAGCTCACCACAGGACTTAAGGGAGCAGTACTTC